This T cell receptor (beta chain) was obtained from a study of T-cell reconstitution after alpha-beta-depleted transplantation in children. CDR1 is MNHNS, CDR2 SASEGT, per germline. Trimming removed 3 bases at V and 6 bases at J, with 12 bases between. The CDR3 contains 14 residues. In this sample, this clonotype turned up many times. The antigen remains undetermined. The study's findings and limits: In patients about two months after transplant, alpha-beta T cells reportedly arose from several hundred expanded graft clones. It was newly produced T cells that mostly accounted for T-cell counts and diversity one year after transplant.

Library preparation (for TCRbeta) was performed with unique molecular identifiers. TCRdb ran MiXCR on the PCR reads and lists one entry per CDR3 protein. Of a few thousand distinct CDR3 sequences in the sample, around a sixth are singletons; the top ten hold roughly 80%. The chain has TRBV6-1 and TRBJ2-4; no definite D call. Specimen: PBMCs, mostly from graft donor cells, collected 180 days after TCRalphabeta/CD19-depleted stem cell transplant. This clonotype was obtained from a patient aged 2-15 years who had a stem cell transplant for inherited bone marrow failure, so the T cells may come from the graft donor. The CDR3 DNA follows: TGTGCCAGCAGTGACACCCTTCTAAGAAACATTCAGTACTTC. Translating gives CASSDTLLRNIQYF.